This entry lists 9 T cell receptor beta chains sequenced from one sample in a study of OX40 agonist ivuxolimab in advanced cancers. Sequencing was performed with immunoSEQ multiplex PCR; in TCRdb, only in-frame clones are kept and a portion is missing. The data show under 25,000 clones, 82% seen once. The input for sequencing was CD4+ or CD8+ T cells sorted from blood, taken in a trial of the OX40 agonist ivuxolimab. All receptors derive from an adult with an advanced solid tumor such as melanoma, head and neck, liver or kidney cancer.

The chain employs TRBV5-1 and TRBJ2-1; D unclear. This CDR3 is built from 14 residues. The germline gives CDR1 SGHRS, CDR2 YFSETQ. V was cut by 0 bases and J by 2 bases, with 6 bases left in between. CDR3 residues: CASSLEVTYNEQFF. In DNA form, the CDR3 reads TGCGCCAGCAGCTTGGAAGTAACCTACAATGAGCAGTTCTTC.

This chain links TRBV6-1 with TRBJ2-7, with 8 bases aligning to TRBD2. In germline, CDR1 is MNHNS, CDR2 SASEGT. The CDR3 runs to 14 residues. V gave up 6 bases and J gave up 7 bases; unmatched junction bases: 11. The DNA of the CDR3 is TGTGCCAGCAGAGGACTAGCTTCAATGCAGGAGCAGTACTTC. Protein sequence: CASRGLASMQEQYF.

The chain uses TRBV11-2 and TRBJ1-2; D is uncertain. CDR1 is SGHAT and CDR2 is FQNNGV in the germline V gene. The CDR3 contains 13 residues. V was pared by 2 bases and J by 2 bases, with 6 bases between. This CDR3 reads CASSLNDNYGYTF. DNA of the CDR3: TGTGCCAGCAGCTTAAACGACAACTATGGCTACACCTTC.

The chain has TRBV18 and TRBJ1-2; 7 bases map to TRBD1. This CDR3 comprises 15 residues. The germline gives CDR1 KGHSH, CDR2 LQKENI. V was pared by 6 bases and J by 4 bases, with 11 bases of the junction left unmatched. Here the CDR3 DNA reads TGTGCCAGCTCCCGCGTGGGACAGACGGTCTATGGCTACACCTTC. Translation: CASSRVGQTVYGYTF.

The V and J genes are TRBV2 and TRBJ1-1; TRBD1 aligns across 7 bases. Germline CDR1 is SNHLY and CDR2 is FYNNEI. Trimming at V came to 5 bases and at J to 4 bases, leaving 7 bases not matched to a gene. The CDR3 is 14 amino acids. DNA for the CDR3: TGTGCCAGCAGTCCACAGGGGAGGGTCACTGAAGCTTTCTTT. Translated, it gives CASSPQGRVTEAFF.

In its sample, this clone was seen once. CDR3 amino acids: CAISERQGGSYEQYF. CDR3 bases: TGTGCCATCAGTGAGCGACAGGGTGGTTCCTACGAGCAGTACTTC. The chain couples TRBV10-3 to TRBJ2-5; TRBD1 matches at 7 bases. The assigned J gene may be wrong: the sequence end matches TRBJ2-7 better. Per germline, CDR1 ENHRY and CDR2 SYGVKD. This CDR3 has 15 amino acids.

V and J are TRBV7-9 and TRBJ1-2; 8 nucleotides agree with TRBD1. This CDR3 has 13 residues. From germline, CDR1 is SEHNR and CDR2 FQNEAQ (reference sequence). V shed 3 bases, J shed 7 bases, and the junction held 4 bases outside the gene matches. CDR3 region: CASSFAGGRGYTF. Written as DNA, the CDR3 is TGTGCCAGCAGCTTCGCAGGGGGCCGTGGCTACACCTTC.

The chain recombines TRBV27 with TRBJ1-5; D gene uncertain. The CDR3 spans 14 residues. The germline V and J ends were trimmed by 1 base and 6 bases, with 10 bases remaining between them. Germline V gives CDR1 MNHEY, CDR2 SMNVEV (reference sequence). As DNA, the CDR3 is TGTGCCAGCAGTTTATTGGGGAAAGGTCAGCCCCAGCATTTT. Translated, it gives CASSLLGKGQPQHF.

The chain carries TRBV30 and TRBJ1-1; tentatively, D is TRBD1 (6 bases). V was trimmed by 5 bases and J by 0 bases, leaving 10 bases between them. The CDR3 totals 13 residues. Germline CDR1 is GTSNPN and CDR2 is SVGIG (reference sequence). The CDR3 loop is CAWSGAVNTEAFF. In nucleotides, the CDR3 is TGTGCCTGGTCAGGGGCGGTGAACACTGAAGCTTTCTTT.